The 17 T cell receptor beta chains below all came from one sample that was sequenced in a study of preoperative IRX-2 immunotherapy in early breast cancer. Sequencing used immunoSEQ multiplex PCR; TCRdb keeps in-frame clones, though not all of them. The table includes approximately 30,000 clones, roughly nine tenths detected once. Treatment reported: preoperative locoregional IRX-2 cytokine immunotherapy. Sequenced material: tumor tissue, taken after IRX-2 immunotherapy. Every receptor here comes from a human donor with breast cancer.

This chain joins TRBV19 and TRBJ1-1; 12 nucleotides agree with TRBD1. The CDR3 runs to 17 residues. With 4 bases clipped from V and 1 base from J, the junction kept 7 bases outside the gene matches. Germline CDR1 reads LNHDA; CDR2 reads SQIVND (reference sequence). As DNA, the CDR3 is TGTGCCAGTAGTACCCGGGACAGGGGGCTTAGGAACACTGAAGCTTTCTTT. Protein: CASSTRDRGLRNTEAFF.

This clone was recorded only once. The rearrangement joins TRBV19 to TRBJ1-4, with 7 bases aligning to TRBD1. The germline V gene encodes CDR1 LNHDA and CDR2 SQIVND (reference sequence). V shed 6 bases and J 7 bases; nucleotides not matched to a gene: 14. This CDR3 has 16 amino acids. DNA for the CDR3: TGTGCCAGTAGCTGGAGTCCGACCCGGGACAGTGAAAAACTGTTTTTT. This gives the protein CASSWSPTRDSEKLFF.

The V call is TRBV6-8, the J call TRBJ1-5, with D unclear. The CDR3 extends over 15 amino acids. Trimming removed 5 bases from V and 6 bases from J, with 17 bases in between. The V gene's germline CDR1 is MNHGY and CDR2 SAAAGT. CDR3 DNA sequence: TGTGCCAGCAGTAGGCACCAATCGGGTGGTCAGCCCCAGCATTTT. Translation gives CASSRHQSGGQPQHF.

This chain joins TRBV11-3 and TRBJ1-2, with D tentatively TRBD1 (6 bases). CDR3 length: 15 residues. Germline loops: CDR1 SGHNT, CDR2 YENEEA. Trimming removed 5 bases at V and 7 bases at J, with 20 bases between. The DNA of the CDR3 is TGTGCCAGCAGCAAACAGGGAGCCGACATAGGTGGCTACACCTTC. Translating gives CASSKQGADIGGYTF.

The CDR3 protein is CASSRGISSFLQSQHF. As DNA, the CDR3 is TGTGCCAGCAGTCGGGGTATTTCCTCGTTTTTGCAGTCGCAGCATTTT. The rearrangement uses TRBV6-8 and TRBJ1-5; no firm D call. V was clipped by 5 bases and J by 13 bases, with 27 bases between them. CDR3 length: 16 amino acids. Per germline, CDR1 MNHGY and CDR2 SAAAGT.

This clone was recorded once. V usage is TRBV7-7 and J usage is TRBJ2-7; 8 nucleotides match TRBD2. The CDR3 extends over 15 amino acids. V shed 3 bases, J shed 4 bases, and the junction held 8 bases outside the gene matches. Germline values: CDR1 SSHAT, CDR2 FNYEAQ (reference sequence). The CDR3 is CASSFAAGEGYEQYF. The CDR3 nucleotides read TGTGCCAGCAGCTTTGCAGCGGGAGAGGGGTACGAGCAGTACTTC.

This clone appeared a few times. This chain connects TRBV11-3 to TRBJ1-4, with unresolved D. Germline V gene data show CDR1 as SGHNT and CDR2 as YENEEA. V lost 0 bases and J 7 bases, leaving 9 bases between the germline ends. This CDR3 contains 14 residues. The CDR3 coding sequence is TGTGCCAGCAGCTTAGACCCGGGAGTTGAAAAACTGTTTTTT. Protein sequence: CASSLDPGVEKLFF. The complete variable domain, with remaining parts taken from reference TRBV11-3 and TRBJ1-4, reads EAGVVQSPRYKIIEKKQPVAFWCNPISGHNTLYWYLQNLGQGPELLIRYENEEAVDDSQLPKDRFSAERLKGVDSTLKIQPAELGDSAVYLCASSLDPGVEKLFFGSGTQLSVL.

The count of this clone is one. CDR3 nucleotide sequence: TGTGCCAGCAGCGAGGGGGCTCATGAAAAACTGTTTTTT. Encoded protein: CASSEGAHEKLFF. The gene calls are TRBV28 and TRBJ1-4; 7 bases fit TRBD1. V was clipped by 6 bases and J by 6 bases; unmatched bases: 4. The CDR3 totals 13 residues. The germline gives CDR1 MDHEN, CDR2 SYDVKM.

This chain uses TRBV28 with TRBJ1-2, with 8 bases aligning to TRBD1. This CDR3 contains 15 residues. Germline loops: CDR1 MDHEN, CDR2 SYDVKM. Germline trimming cut 8 bases from V and 4 bases from J; bases unmatched to any gene: 12. CDR3 sequence reads: CASFSTQGASYGYTF. Here the CDR3 DNA reads TGTGCCAGCTTTTCAACCCAGGGGGCCAGCTATGGCTACACCTTC.

The chain recombines TRBV19 with TRBJ2-2; 12 nucleotides agree with TRBD2. V lost 3 bases, J lost 6 bases, and 2 bases stayed unmatched. The CDR3 length is 15 residues. Germline loops: CDR1 LNHDA, CDR2 SQIVND (reference sequence). The CDR3 DNA sequence: TGTGCCAGTAGTATTTCTAGCGGGAGGGCCGGGGAGCTGTTTTTT. As protein: CASSISSGRAGELFF.

The chain links TRBV11-3 to TRBJ1-4; 8 bases align to TRBD1. This CDR3 region has 17 residues. CDR1 is SGHNT and CDR2 is YENEEA in the germline V gene. The ends lost 2 bases at V and 4 bases at J; junction bases unmatched: 9. This CDR3 is CASSLFPQGAFNEKLFF. CDR3 coding DNA: TGTGCCAGCAGCTTATTCCCCCAGGGGGCCTTTAATGAAAAACTGTTTTTT.

The rearrangement links TRBV18 to TRBJ2-3; 7 nucleotides align to TRBD1. The CDR3 runs 16 residues. Germline trimming cut 0 bases from V and 2 bases from J; bases unmatched to any gene: 5. Germline V gives CDR1 KGHSH, CDR2 LQKENI. The CDR3 nucleotides read TGTGCCAGCTCACCACCGCAGGGGGTCATCACAGATACGCAGTATTTT. It translates to CASSPPQGVITDTQYF.

The chain joins TRBV28 to TRBJ1-1; 7 nucleotides line up with TRBD1. This CDR3 has 14 amino acids. The junction had 6 bases not matched to a gene; V was cut back by 6 bases and J by 2 bases. The germline gives CDR1 MDHEN, CDR2 SYDVKM. The CDR3 loop reads CASRDTGVNTEAFF. The CDR3 nucleotides are TGTGCCAGCAGAGATACAGGGGTAAACACTGAAGCTTTCTTT.

The V call is TRBV23-1, the J call TRBJ2-2; D is unclear. Being an ORF, TRBV23-1 has a function that is uncertain. V lost 6 bases and J lost 4, with 18 bases in between. CDR3 length equals 16 residues. CDR3 region: CASSSLGQISTGELFF. CDR3 nucleotides: TGCGCCAGCAGCTCTCTAGGCCAGATAAGCACCGGGGAGCTGTTTTTT.

The chain recombines TRBV6-8 with TRBJ1-3; TRBD1 matches 10 bases. This CDR3 has 16 amino acids. Germline V gene data show CDR1 as MNHGY and CDR2 as SAAAGT. J lost 0 bases, V lost 3 bases, and 2 bases had no gene match. In DNA, the CDR3 is TGTGCCAGCAGTTATGACAGGGGGCTCTCTGGAAACACCATATATTTT. It translates to CASSYDRGLSGNTIYF.

The rearrangement links TRBV6-8 to TRBJ1-4; 7 bases fit TRBD1. The CDR3 length is 14 residues. J gave up 4 bases and V 5 bases, and 4 bases lay outside the gene matches. From germline, CDR1 is MNHGY and CDR2 SAAAGT. In nucleotides, the CDR3 is TGTGCCAGCAGTGACAGGGCGTATAATGAAAAACTGTTTTTT. Translated, it gives CASSDRAYNEKLFF.

V is TRBV5-1 and J is TRBJ1-6, with D hard to call. Germline CDR1 SGHRS, CDR2 YFSETQ. V was pared by 0 bases and J by 9 bases, with 13 bases between. The CDR3 spans 15 residues. This CDR3 is CASSLGQALGSPLHF. The CDR3, as DNA: TGCGCCAGCAGCTTGGGGCAGGCCCTAGGTTCACCCCTCCACTTT.